Shown below are 26 T cell receptor beta chains from a single sample sequenced in a study of blood T cell repertoires in COVID-19. The method was immunoSEQ multiplex PCR; TCRdb's version includes in-frame clones alone and lacks a portion of them. The table lists 100,000 to 150,000 clones, roughly four fifths of them singletons. The specimen was peripheral blood. These TCRs come from a young man with COVID-19, enrolled during active disease.

The CDR3, as DNA: TGTGCCATCAGTGAGCGGACAGAAGGATCACCCCTCCACTTT. Translated: CAISERTEGSPLHF. The chain has TRBV10-3 and TRBJ1-6, with a tentative D call TRBD1 (6 bases). Germline V lookup: CDR1 ENHRY, CDR2 SYGVKD. The length of the CDR3 is 14 residues. V lost 2 bases and J lost 10, with 12 bases in between.

The rearrangement uses TRBV2 and TRBJ1-5; D is ambiguous. The CDR3 loop spans 16 amino acids. The germline CDR1 and CDR2 sequences are SNHLY and FYNNEI. Between the trimmed V and J ends, which lost 6 bases and 0 bases, there was a span of 15 bases. CDR3 region: CASRERAGLSNQPQHF. CDR3 nucleotides: TGTGCCAGCAGAGAAAGGGCTGGACTTAGCAATCAGCCCCAGCATTTT.

V and J are TRBV7-9 and TRBJ1-1; 8 bases map to TRBD1. V dropped 4 bases and J dropped 2; count of bases not matched to a gene: 9. CDR1 is SEHNR and CDR2 is FQNEAQ in the germline V gene (reference sequence). The CDR3 totals 16 residues. The CDR3 region has the DNA TGTGCCAGCAGCTGGTGGACAGGGCGGTTTAACACTGAAGCTTTCTTT. Amino acid sequence: CASSWWTGRFNTEAFF.

V is TRBV2 and J is TRBJ1-2; D not resolved. This CDR3 has 14 residues. Germline CDR1 reads SNHLY; CDR2 reads FYNNEI. Trimming took 4 bases from V and 3 from J, leaving 12 bases between them. In nucleotides, the CDR3 is TGTGCCAGCAGTGTAGGAGGGATGGACTATGGCTACACCTTC. It translates to CASSVGGMDYGYTF.

The count of this clone is one. The V call is TRBV3-1 (or the pseudogene TRBV3-2), the J call TRBJ1-2; a possible D gene is TRBD1 (6 bases). Germline V lookup: CDR1 LGHDT, CDR2 YNNKEL (reference sequence). CDR3 length equals 14 residues. Trimming took off 6 bases at V and 2 bases at J, with 13 bases between the two ends. Written as DNA, the CDR3 is TGTGCCAGCAGTTTAGAGACAGGAAACTATGGCTACACCTTC. This translates into CASSLETGNYGYTF.

The V gene is TRBV18, the J gene TRBJ2-2; D unclear. The CDR3 length is 17 residues. V lost 0 bases and J 1 base, leaving 12 bases between the germline ends. CDR1 is KGHSH and CDR2 is LQKENI in the germline V gene. The CDR3 here is CASSPPRNGLNTGELFF. The DNA of the CDR3 is TGTGCCAGCTCACCACCGCGGAACGGGTTGAACACCGGGGAGCTGTTTTTT. The variable domain in full, completed from reference TRBV18 and TRBJ2-2, reads NAGVMQNPRHLVRRRGQEARLRCSPMKGHSHVYWYRQLPEEGLKFMVYLQKENIIDESGMPKERFSAEFPKEGPSILRIQQVVRGDSAAYFCASSPPRNGLNTGELFFGEGSRLTVL.

This chain connects TRBV11-3 to TRBJ2-2, with TRBD2 identical over 9 bases. CDR1 is SGHNT and CDR2 is YENEEA in the germline V gene. The CDR3 has 16 amino acids. Unmatched junction bases numbered 0, after V lost 0 bases and J lost 1 base. DNA for the CDR3: TGTGCCAGCAGCTTAGAACTAGCGGGGAACACCGGGGAGCTGTTTTTT. Encoded protein: CASSLELAGNTGELFF.

The V gene is TRBV9, the J gene TRBJ2-3; D unresolved. Trimming shortened V by 0 bases and J by 4 bases, and 15 bases separated the two germline ends. CDR1 SGDLS and CDR2 YYNGEE come from the germline V gene. The CDR3 extends over 16 amino acids. The CDR3 DNA sequence: TGTGCCAGCAGCGTAGACCCCCTCCTCAGCGCAGATACGCAGTATTTT. Translated: CASSVDPLLSADTQYF.

As to this clone: The identical CDR3 is also encoded by other nucleotide sequences in the sample. The genes are TRBV27 and TRBJ2-2; D unclear. The CDR3 runs to 13 residues. CDR1 and CDR2 from the germline V gene are MNHEY and SMNVEV (reference sequence). V lost 5 bases, J lost 0 bases, and 4 bases lay in between. In nucleotides, the CDR3 is TGTGCCAGCAGTCCTACGAACACCGGGGAGCTGTTTTTT. Encoded protein: CASSPTNTGELFF.

The chain couples TRBV2 to TRBJ1-5; no clear D. The CDR3 runs to 13 residues. Germline assignment: CDR1 SNHLY and CDR2 FYNNEI. Trimming cost V 4 bases and J 5 bases, with 9 bases left between them. Written as DNA, the CDR3 is TGTGCCAGCAGTGGGAGCGAAGATCAGCCCCAGCATTTT. Translation gives CASSGSEDQPQHF.

V gene TRBV15 combines with J gene TRBJ2-3; TRBD2 agrees at 10 bases. V trimming: 3 bases; J trimming: 0 bases; junction bases outside the gene matches: 6. Germline V gene sequence: CDR1 LNHNV, CDR2 YYDKDF (reference sequence). This CDR3 has 17 amino acids. Here the CDR3 reads CATSRGATSGSTDTQYF. CDR3 coding DNA: TGTGCCACCAGCAGGGGGGCGACTAGCGGGAGCACAGATACGCAGTATTTT.

This clone was detected only once. V and J are TRBV10-3 and TRBJ2-1; 12 bases are a match to TRBD2. Germline V CDR1 and CDR2: ENHRY, SYGVKD. With V trimmed by 6 bases and J by 4 bases, 16 bases remained unmatched. CDR3 length: 19 amino acids. In DNA, the CDR3 is TGTGCCATCAGCCCAAACCTAAGACTAGCGGGGGAACCATACAATGAGCAGTTCTTC. Amino acids: CAISPNLRLAGEPYNEQFF.

This clone occurred once. The chain joins TRBV5-5 to TRBJ1-2; no clear D. CDR3 length equals 12 residues. V was clipped by 0 bases and J by 6 bases, with 6 bases between them. Germline V gene sequence: CDR1 SGHKS, CDR2 YYEKEE (reference sequence). CDR3 in amino acids: CASSLDGDGYTF. The CDR3 DNA reads as TGTGCCAGCAGCTTGGACGGGGATGGCTACACCTTC.

The chain has TRBV27 and TRBJ1-2, with TRBD1 matching over 10 bases. Trimming removed 5 bases from V and 7 bases from J; junction bases left unmatched: 4. Germline V lookup: CDR1 MNHEY, CDR2 SMNVEV (reference sequence). CDR3 length: 13 residues. CDR3 in amino acids: CASSPGTGVGYTF. DNA for the CDR3: TGTGCCAGCAGTCCCGGGACAGGGGTTGGCTACACCTTC.

The chain couples TRBV5-1 to TRBJ2-1; the match to TRBD2 covers 10 bases. This CDR3 region has 14 residues. The trim removed 0 bases at V and 15 bases at J, leaving 9 bases unmatched. CDR1 is SGHRS, CDR2 YFSETQ, per germline. The CDR3 region is CASSLDPSGRGGFF. The CDR3 coding sequence is TGCGCCAGCAGCTTGGATCCCAGCGGGAGGGGAGGGTTCTTC.

The V call is TRBV3-1 (or the pseudogene TRBV3-2), the J call TRBJ2-1; 9 bases map to TRBD2. CDR3 length equals 22 residues. Germline V gene sequence: CDR1 LGHDT, CDR2 YNNKEL (reference sequence). Losses at the gene ends were 3 bases for V and 1 base for J; bases not matched to a gene: 22. DNA for the CDR3: TGTGCCAGCAGCCAGGCCCACTGGGTGATAGCGGGAGTAGGGGGTTCCTACAATGAGCAGTTCTTC. It translates to CASSQAHWVIAGVGGSYNEQFF.

The chain joins TRBV28 to TRBJ1-2, with D tentatively TRBD1 (5 bases). V dropped 8 bases and J dropped 7 bases, with 26 bases sitting between them. Germline loops: CDR1 MDHEN, CDR2 SYDVKM. The CDR3 covers 16 residues. The CDR3 DNA follows: TGTGCCAGCGGTGTCTCTCAACGGGGGAGCTTAGGTGGCTACACCTTC. Translation: CASGVSQRGSLGGYTF.

This chain joins TRBV24-1 and TRBJ1-6; 8 bases align to TRBD1. CDR1 and CDR2 from the germline V gene are KGHDR and SFDVKD. The CDR3 consists of 19 residues. The V gene end was trimmed by 4 bases and the J gene end by 5 bases; junction bases not matched to a gene: 15. The CDR3 DNA reads as TGTGCCACCAGTGAGTCTGGACAGGGAAGCTCTACTGATAATTCACCCCTCCACTTT. Amino acid sequence: CATSESGQGSSTDNSPLHF.

The chain has TRBV6-6 and TRBJ2-7; tentative D call: TRBD2 (5 bases). Germline V gives CDR1 MNHNY, CDR2 SVGAGI (reference sequence). This CDR3 is built from 14 residues. The V and J ends lost 5 bases and 2 bases respectively, with 13 bases between them. DNA for the CDR3: TGTGCCAGCAGTGACCGAGAGGAGGCCTACGAGCAGTACTTC. Translation gives CASSDREEAYEQYF.

This chain's CDR3 is CSVHRMNTEAFF. CDR3 bases: TGCAGCGTTCACAGAATGAACACTGAAGCTTTCTTT. The chain couples TRBV29-1 to TRBJ1-1, with D uncertain. Germline-derived CDR1 and CDR2 are SQVTM and ANQGSEA. The CDR3 loop spans 12 amino acids. The V gene lost 5 bases and the J gene lost 0 bases, with 7 bases spanning the gap.

This chain uses TRBV5-5 with TRBJ2-1; 10 nucleotides align to TRBD1. Germline V lookup: CDR1 SGHKS, CDR2 YYEKEE (reference sequence). The CDR3 length is 16 residues. Unmatched junction bases numbered 7, after V lost 3 bases and J lost 4 bases. The CDR3, as DNA: TGTGCCAGCAGCTCCCTGGACAGGGGGTTGTACAATGAGCAGTTCTTC. Translation: CASSSLDRGLYNEQFF.

The chain recombines TRBV19 with TRBJ1-2, with D perhaps TRBD1 (6 bases). Looked up from germline, CDR1 is LNHDA and CDR2 is SQIVND (reference sequence). Trimming stripped 2 bases from V and 5 bases from J, with 12 bases between. The CDR3 is 14 residues long. This CDR3 reads CASSIQQTGYGYTF. In nucleotides, the CDR3 is TGTGCCAGTAGTATACAACAGACAGGTTATGGCTACACCTTC.

The genes are TRBV4-1 and TRBJ2-7, with 9 bases identical to TRBD1. Trimming removed 1 base from V and 5 bases from J; junction bases left unmatched: 6. Germline values: CDR1 MGHRA, CDR2 YSYEKL. CDR3 length equals 15 residues. CDR3 region: CASSQVGTGRNEQYF. In DNA, the CDR3 is TGCGCCAGCAGCCAAGTAGGGACAGGGAGAAACGAGCAGTACTTC.

This clone was found a few times. V gene TRBV20-1 combines with J gene TRBJ1-1; no clear D gene. Germline CDR1 is DFQATT and CDR2 is SNEGSKA (reference sequence). The CDR3 spans 11 residues. CDR3 residues: CGGLMNTEAFF. CDR3 in DNA: TGCGGTGGACTGATGAACACTGAAGCTTTCTTT.

V is TRBV15 and J is TRBJ1-2, with 7 nucleotides matching TRBD1. Trimming at V came to 4 bases and at J to 5 bases, leaving 10 bases not matched to a gene. The CDR3 runs to 15 residues. CDR1 is LNHNV and CDR2 is YYDKDF in the germline V gene (reference sequence). CDR3 in DNA: TGTGCCACCAGCAATCCGGGACAGAAAATTTATGGCTACACCTTC. It encodes CATSNPGQKIYGYTF.

Only one count was recorded for this clone. This chain connects TRBV9 to TRBJ1-6; the D gene is possibly TRBD1 (6 bases). V lost 3 bases and J lost 9, with 16 bases in between. This CDR3 spans 15 amino acids. From germline, CDR1 is SGDLS and CDR2 YYNGEE. CDR3 DNA: TGTGCCAGCAGCGCCCTCGGGGGCGGGGGTTCACCCCTCCACTTT. Residues: CASSALGGGGSPLHF. The whole variable domain, filled in from reference TRBV9 and TRBJ1-6, reads DSGVTQTPKHLITATGQRVTLRCSPRSGDLSVYWYQQSLDQGLQFLIQYYNGEERAKGNILERFSAQQFPDLHSELNLSSLELGDSALYFCASSALGGGGSPLHFGNGTRLTVT.